Shown below are 26 T cell receptor beta chains from a single sample sequenced in a study. TCRdb reprocessed the RT-PCR reads with MiXCR, giving one entry per CDR3 protein. This sample has hundreds of thousands of distinct CDR3 sequences, with approximately 15% found just once. The sample taken for sequencing was memory CD4+ T cells from blood. Source of these receptors: a female donor in good health, serving as a healthy control.

The chain has TRBV20-1 and TRBJ2-5; a possible D gene is TRBD2 (5 bases). This CDR3 is 12 amino acids long. CDR1 is DFQATT and CDR2 is SNEGSKA in the germline V gene (reference sequence). Between the trimmed V and J ends, which lost 5 bases and 1 base, there was a span of 8 bases. CDR3: CSAAGVQETQYF. CDR3 nucleotide sequence: TGCAGTGCTGCCGGGGTCCAAGAGACCCAGTACTTC.

This chain joins TRBV20-1 and TRBJ2-2, with TRBD2 identical over 9 bases. Germline V gene sequence: CDR1 DFQATT, CDR2 SNEGSKA (reference sequence). The J segment lost 0 bases and the V segment lost 0 bases, leaving 8 bases of the junction unmatched. The CDR3 totals 18 residues. The CDR3 DNA reads as TGCAGTGCTAGAGATCGGATTAGCGGGAGCACGAACACCGGGGAGCTGTTTTTT. Its translation: CSARDRISGSTNTGELFF.

This clonotype came up a few times. The rearrangement uses TRBV11-2 and TRBJ1-1; 7 nucleotides align to TRBD1. The CDR3 has 13 residues. J gave up 0 bases and V 10 bases, and 5 bases lay outside the gene matches. Per the germline V gene, CDR1 is SGHAT and CDR2 is FQNNGV. The CDR3 nucleotides are TGTGCCACCCGGACAGGTATGAACACTGAAGCTTTCTTT. This encodes CATRTGMNTEAFF.

This clonotype has more than one count but fewer than ten. The rearrangement joins TRBV5-1 to TRBJ1-1, with TRBD1 identical over 9 bases. J was trimmed by 4 bases and V by 9 bases; bases with no gene match: 7. The CDR3 contains 13 residues. Germline CDR1 and CDR2: SGHRS and YFSETQ. This chain's CDR3 is CATSGQGSTEAFF. In DNA, the CDR3 is TGCGCCACTTCCGGACAGGGGAGCACTGAAGCTTTCTTT.

V is TRBV6-6 and J is TRBJ2-4; possibly TRBD1 for D (6 bases). In germline, CDR1 is MNHNY, CDR2 SVGAGI (reference sequence). CDR3 length: 14 amino acids. The V end was cut by 6 bases, the J end by 2 bases, with 11 bases between. CDR3 nucleotide sequence: TGTGCCAGCAGACAACAGGGAACCAAAAACATTCAGTACTTC. Encoded protein: CASRQQGTKNIQYF.

This rearrangement joins TRBV5-1 to TRBJ1-1, with 7 bases matching TRBD1. CDR1 and CDR2 (germline): SGHRS, YFSETQ. After removal of 4 bases from V and 5 bases from J, the junction contained 5 bases not matched to a gene. The CDR3 covers 13 residues. Here the CDR3 reads CASSAETGTEAFF. The DNA for the CDR3 is TGCGCCAGCAGCGCTGAGACAGGGACTGAAGCTTTCTTT.

This clonotype was seen a handful of times. V gene TRBV4-3 combines with J gene TRBJ2-1; 9 bases map to TRBD2. The CDR3 length is 15 residues. Germline V gene sequence: CDR1 LGHNA, CDR2 YSLEER. V lost 1 base to trimming and J lost 6 bases; unmatched junction nucleotides: 4. This CDR3 reads CASSQAVLAGNEQFF. Here the CDR3 DNA reads TGCGCCAGCAGCCAAGCAGTACTAGCGGGCAATGAGCAGTTCTTC.

This clonotype has ten or more counts. This chain links TRBV12-3 or TRBV12-4 with TRBJ1-2; D unresolved. Trimming removed 6 bases at V and 7 bases at J, with 9 bases between. This CDR3 region has 11 residues. As DNA, the CDR3 is TGTGCCAGCAGCCCTGGCTCTGGCTACACCTTC. Its protein product is CASSPGSGYTF.

Many counts were recorded for this clonotype. The rearrangement uses TRBV6-6 and TRBJ2-2, with D possibly being TRBD1 (5 bases). V shed 6 bases and J shed 5 bases, with 7 bases lying between them. This CDR3 is 12 amino acids long. In germline, CDR1 is MNHNY, CDR2 SVGAGI (reference sequence). The CDR3 coding sequence is TGTGCCAGCAGCCCAGGGACCGGGGAGCTGTTTTTT. This encodes CASSPGTGELFF.

V usage is TRBV15 and J usage is TRBJ2-5; D is possibly TRBD1 (7 bases). The CDR3 has 15 residues. The germline V gene has CDR1 LNHNV and CDR2 YYDKDF (reference sequence). The germline V and J ends were trimmed by 0 bases and 5 bases, with 13 bases remaining between them. CDR3 sequence (DNA): TGTGCCACCAGCAGAGATGTCGCAGGGGGGGAGACCCAGTACTTC. Its translation: CATSRDVAGGETQYF.

The chain couples TRBV6-4 to TRBJ2-2; no clear D gene. Trimming took off 6 bases at V and 7 bases at J, with 9 bases between the two ends. The length of the CDR3 is 12 residues. CDR1 and CDR2 (germline): MRHNA, SNTAGT. CDR3 in amino acids: CASRELRGELFF. The CDR3 DNA reads TGTGCCAGCAGAGAACTACGCGGGGAGCTGTTTTTT.

This clonotype was counted only a few times. V gene TRBV7-9 combines with J gene TRBJ2-3, with 8 positions matching TRBD2. This CDR3 is 15 amino acids long. The junction had 6 bases not matched to a gene; V was cut back by 7 bases and J by 0 bases. Germline V lookup: CDR1 SEHNR, CDR2 FQNEAQ (reference sequence). CDR3 in DNA: TGTGCCAGCACAACCGGGAGGGGGAGCACAGATACGCAGTATTTT. Protein sequence: CASTTGRGSTDTQYF.

The chain recombines TRBV9 with TRBJ1-4; 11 nucleotides match TRBD1. This CDR3 comprises 14 residues. Germline lookup yields CDR1 SGDLS and CDR2 YYNGEE. Unmatched junction bases numbered 2, after V lost 3 bases and J lost 7 bases. CDR3 in DNA: TGTGCCAGCAGCGGGGACAGGGGGACTGAAAAACTGTTTTTT. Encoded protein: CASSGDRGTEKLFF.

This clonotype was observed a few times. The chain is built from TRBV20-1 and TRBJ2-3; no clear D gene. The CDR3 is 16 amino acids. The germline V and J ends were trimmed by 6 bases and 2 bases, with 21 bases remaining between them. Germline V lookup: CDR1 DFQATT, CDR2 SNEGSKA (reference sequence). For the CDR3, the DNA is TGCAGTGCGAGAAGGGCCCTAGGAACCGTCACAGATACGCAGTATTTT. Its translation: CSARRALGTVTDTQYF.

This clonotype was seen more than once but under ten times. This chain joins TRBV27 and TRBJ1-1; D is unresolved. Germline lookup yields CDR1 MNHEY and CDR2 SMNVEV (reference sequence). The V gene lost 6 bases and the J gene lost 0 bases, with 11 bases spanning the gap. This CDR3 spans 14 amino acids. The DNA of the CDR3 is TGTGCCAGCAGCCGGAGGGTCTTGAACACTGAAGCTTTCTTT. Residues: CASSRRVLNTEAFF.

This chain joins TRBV11-2 and TRBJ2-3; no reliable D call. The V gene lost 6 bases and the J gene lost 1 base, with 14 bases spanning the gap. The CDR3 is 15 residues long. Germline V CDR1 and CDR2: SGHAT, FQNNGV. CDR3 bases: TGTGCCAGCAGTACATTAGCCGGTCGCACAGATACGCAGTATTTT. Protein product: CASSTLAGRTDTQYF.

The gene calls are TRBV15 and TRBJ2-3; D gene uncertain. The CDR3 is made up of 15 amino acids. Trimming stripped 1 base from V and 4 bases from J, with 12 bases between. Germline V CDR1 and CDR2: LNHNV, YYDKDF (reference sequence). The CDR3 loop reads CATSRVLQASDTQYF. As DNA, the CDR3 is TGTGCCACCAGCAGAGTCCTGCAAGCCTCAGATACGCAGTATTTT. Using reference TRBV15 and TRBJ2-3 for the parts outside the CDR3, the full variable domain is DAMVIQNPRYQVTQFGKPVTLSCSQTLNHNVMYWYQQKSSQAPKLLFHYYDKDFNNEADTPDNFQSRRPNTSFCFLDIRSPGLGDTAMYLCATSRVLQASDTQYFGPGTRLTVL.

This clonotype was seen a few times. The chain is built from TRBV12-3 or TRBV12-4 and TRBJ1-5, with 7 bases lining up with TRBD1. The CDR3 is 13 amino acids. Germline trimming cut 5 bases from V and 7 bases from J; bases unmatched to any gene: 5. CDR3 in amino acids: CASSRQGTQPQHF. The CDR3, as DNA: TGTGCCAGCAGTCGACAGGGAACCCAGCCCCAGCATTTT.

This clonotype was detected many times. V and J are TRBV10-3 and TRBJ1-3; D is perhaps TRBD1 (6 bases). The V end lost 8 bases, the J end lost 0 bases, and 14 bases lay between the germline ends. Germline V lookup: CDR1 ENHRY, CDR2 SYGVKD. The CDR3 is made up of 15 amino acids. The CDR3 DNA reads TGTGCCATCGCCGGGGACAAACACTCTGGAAACACCATATATTTT. Translated: CAIAGDKHSGNTIYF.

The chain joins TRBV15 to TRBJ2-4; 10 bases agree with TRBD2. This CDR3 spans 16 amino acids. Germline CDR1 reads LNHNV; CDR2 reads YYDKDF (reference sequence). Trimming removed 4 bases from V and 4 bases from J; junction bases left unmatched: 7. The CDR3 protein is CATSKKGLAVKNIQYF. The CDR3 DNA is TGTGCCACCAGCAAGAAAGGACTAGCGGTAAAAAACATTCAGTACTTC. Full variable domain (rest looked up from reference TRBV15 and TRBJ2-4): DAMVIQNPRYQVTQFGKPVTLSCSQTLNHNVMYWYQQKSSQAPKLLFHYYDKDFNNEADTPDNFQSRRPNTSFCFLDIRSPGLGDTAMYLCATSKKGLAVKNIQYFGAGTRLSVL.

The chain links TRBV20-1 to TRBJ2-7; D perhaps matches TRBD2 (6 bases). V was trimmed by 4 bases and J by 2 bases, leaving 18 bases between them. The length of the CDR3 is 15 residues. The germline V gene encodes CDR1 DFQATT and CDR2 SNEGSKA (reference sequence). Written as DNA, the CDR3 is TGCAGTGCTAAGTGGCGGGAAGCGAACCCCTACGAGCAGTACTTC. The encoded protein is CSAKWREANPYEQYF.

This clonotype came up a few times. V usage is TRBV7-2 and J usage is TRBJ1-1; D perhaps matches TRBD1 (5 bases). V lost 6 bases, J lost 5 bases, and 13 bases lay in between. The CDR3 consists of 13 residues. Germline V CDR1 and CDR2: SGHTA, FQGNSA. The CDR3 coding sequence is TGTGCCAGCAGATCAGGGATGGGGACTGAAGCTTTCTTT. Its translation is CASRSGMGTEAFF.

This clonotype was picked up many times. The chain uses TRBV6-6 and TRBJ2-7; no reliable D call. This CDR3 has 14 amino acids. Germline CDR1 and CDR2: MNHNY and SVGAGI (reference sequence). The V end lost 7 bases, the J end lost 0 bases, and 13 bases lay between the germline ends. CDR3 sequence reads: CASTLGSSSYEQYF. Written as DNA, the CDR3 is TGTGCCAGCACTCTCGGTTCGAGCTCCTACGAGCAGTACTTC.

There are a few counts of this clonotype. This chain joins TRBV6-6 and TRBJ2-7; no reliable D call. There are 14 residues in the CDR3. Trimming took 6 bases from V and 4 from J, leaving 16 bases between them. Germline V gene data show CDR1 as MNHNY and CDR2 as SVGAGI (reference sequence). The CDR3 DNA follows: TGTGCCAGCAGACTCTCGGTAGTTGGTTACGAGCAGTACTTC. Translating gives CASRLSVVGYEQYF.

The gene calls are TRBV6-6 and TRBJ1-2; 12 bases align to TRBD1. The CDR3 is 14 residues long. V lost 9 bases, J lost 1 base, and 3 bases stayed unmatched. Germline V CDR1 and CDR2: MNHNY, SVGAGI (reference sequence). CDR3 DNA: TGTGCCAGTGGGACAGGGGGCGATAACTATGGCTACACCTTC. It codes for CASGTGGDNYGYTF.

Only a few counts were recorded for this clonotype. This chain joins TRBV4-3 and TRBJ1-1; 8 positions agree with TRBD1. The CDR3 loop spans 13 amino acids. V was pared by 0 bases and J by 7 bases, with 1 base of the junction left unmatched. Germline CDR1 reads LGHNA; CDR2 reads YSLEER. DNA for the CDR3: TGCGCCAGCAGCCAAGACGGGACAGGTGAAGCTTTCTTT. Translation gives CASSQDGTGEAFF.